This TCR beta chain emerged from a study of blood T cell repertoires in COVID-19. It was during active infection that Seattle patients were enrolled and then longitudinally followed. The V and J ends lost 3 bases and 7 bases, in that order; junction bases with no gene match: 15. Germline CDR1 reads SGDLS; CDR2 reads YYNGEE. The CDR3 spans 17 residues. Generated by immunoSEQ multiplex PCR, the TCRdb table keeps only in-frame clones and is missing some. In the table there are under 90,000 clones, 70% to 90% of which are singletons. The sequenced sample was peripheral blood. V is TRBV9 and J is TRBJ2-2; the match to TRBD2 covers 7 bases. The source of this sequence is a woman in her forties or fifties with COVID-19, enrolled during active disease. The CDR3, as DNA: TGTGCCAGCAGCGGGGCGTTAATGGCTAGCGGAGACGGGGAGCTGTTTTTT. This gives the protein CASSGALMASGDGELFF.